A single sample is the source of the 18 T cell receptor beta chains below, sequenced in a study of vaccination effects on CD4 cells after COVID-19. The antigens of these receptors remain unknown. Data came from immunoSEQ multiplex PCR; TCRdb stores just in-frame clones and leaves some out. The sample has about 27,000 clones, 77% seen once. Under the ViraFEST assay, PBMC were stimulated with viral peptide pools so that antigen-specific CD4+ T cells expanded. Sequencing was performed afterwards. CD4+ T cells were isolated after less than 13 days of culture. The person had PCR-confirmed SARS-CoV-2 infection between March and December 2020. The material was CD4+ T cells from PBMCs cultured with HCoV-NL63 spike peptides, obtained before COVID-19 vaccination. All receptors come from a human donor who had a prior SARS-CoV-2 infection.

The J gene is TRBJ2-3, the V gene TRBV6-5; D is unclear. Trimming left V 5 bases short and J 0 bases short, with 12 bases between. CDR1 is MNHEY, CDR2 SVGAGI, per germline. This CDR3 region has 15 residues. The chain's CDR3 is CASSLLQASTDTQYF. The CDR3 nucleotides are TGTGCCAGCAGTCTTCTTCAGGCTAGCACAGATACGCAGTATTTT.

V gene TRBV11-3 combines with J gene TRBJ2-1; TRBD2 matches 14 bases. The CDR3 contains 20 residues. Trimming at V came to 0 bases and at J to 6 bases, leaving 13 bases not matched to a gene. The germline CDR1 and CDR2 sequences are SGHNT and YENEEA. CDR3 nucleotide sequence: TGTGCCAGCAGCTTAGATGGTTTGGGACTAGCGGGAGAGTTAGCCAATGAGCAGTTCTTC. Its translation: CASSLDGLGLAGELANEQFF.

This chain connects TRBV5-1 to TRBJ2-6, with D hard to call. The CDR3 sequence is 15 residues long. Germline CDR1 and CDR2: SGHRS and YFSETQ. Trimming took off 0 bases at V and 0 bases at J, with 4 bases between the two ends. The CDR3 DNA reads TGCGCCAGCAGCTTGGTGTTCTCTGGGGCCAACGTCCTGACTTTC. This codes for CASSLVFSGANVLTF.

This chain links TRBV10-3 with TRBJ1-3; D not resolved. Germline CDR1 and CDR2: ENHRY and SYGVKD. The CDR3 covers 12 residues. V gave up 4 bases and J gave up 3 bases, with 4 bases separating them. Written as DNA, the CDR3 is TGTGCCATCAGTGGGCTTGGAAACACCATATATTTT. This codes for CAISGLGNTIYF.

The V and J genes are TRBV3-1 (or the pseudogene TRBV3-2) and TRBJ2-7; 10 nucleotides line up with TRBD2. Germline V lookup: CDR1 LGHDT, CDR2 YNNKEL (reference sequence). V lost 3 bases and J lost 4; bases outside the gene matches: 6. The length of the CDR3 is 15 residues. CDR3 loop: CASSQGLAGVYEQYF. The CDR3 DNA reads TGTGCCAGCAGCCAGGGTCTAGCGGGGGTATACGAGCAGTACTTC.

The chain carries TRBV5-1 and TRBJ2-3; TRBD2 matches at 10 bases. The CDR3 has 17 residues. Germline V gives CDR1 SGHRS, CDR2 YFSETQ. Germline trimming cut 0 bases from V and 11 bases from J; bases unmatched to any gene: 15. CDR3 protein: CASSLEVSGGTYGWQYF. The CDR3 region has the DNA TGCGCCAGCAGCTTGGAGGTTAGCGGGGGGACATACGGGTGGCAGTATTTT.

V is TRBV7-9 and J is TRBJ2-1; D may be TRBD2 (6 bases). Per germline, CDR1 SEHNR and CDR2 FQNEAQ (reference sequence). CDR3 length: 15 residues. V gave up 5 bases and J gave up 2 bases, with 13 bases separating them. CDR3 DNA: TGTGCCAGCAGCCCGGAAGGACTACCCTACAATGAGCAGTTCTTC. It codes for CASSPEGLPYNEQFF. The whole variable domain, filled in from reference TRBV7-9 and TRBJ2-1, reads DTGVSQNPRHKITKRGQNVTFRCDPISEHNRLYWYRQTLGQGPEFLTYFQNEAQLEKSRLLSDRFSAERPKGSFSTLEIQRTEQGDSAMYLCASSPEGLPYNEQFFGPGTRLTVL.

V usage is TRBV6-2 or TRBV6-3 and J usage is TRBJ2-7; 12 bases line up with TRBD2. The CDR3 runs to 18 residues. From germline, CDR1 is MNHEY and CDR2 SVGEGT. Trimming took 2 bases from V and 3 from J; bases not matched to a gene: 11. The CDR3 loop reads CASSYPASGRALFYEQYF. DNA of the CDR3: TGTGCCAGCAGTTACCCGGCTAGCGGGAGGGCCTTATTCTACGAGCAGTACTTC.

The chain combines TRBV2 with TRBJ1-3; 7 bases match TRBD1. With 10 bases clipped from V and 1 base from J, the junction kept 4 bases outside the gene matches. In germline, CDR1 is SNHLY, CDR2 FYNNEI. The CDR3 totals 13 residues. CDR3 amino acids: CATGGQSGNTIYF. The CDR3 DNA reads TGTGCCACTGGGGGACAGTCTGGAAACACCATATATTTT. The variable domain in full, with the rest retrieved from reference TRBV2 and TRBJ1-3, is EPEVTQTPSHQVTQMGQEVILRCVPISNHLYFYWYRQILGQKVEFLVSFYNNEISEKSEIFDDQFSVERPDGSNFTLKIRSTKLEDSAMYFCATGGQSGNTIYFGEGSWLTVV.

The chain uses TRBV7-3 and TRBJ2-3; 8 bases fit TRBD2. The germline gives CDR1 SGHTA, CDR2 FQGTGA. The CDR3 length is 15 residues. V lost 1 base, J lost 3 bases, and 3 bases stayed unmatched. The CDR3 DNA reads TGTGCCAGCAGCTTAAGTCTAGCGGGTACAGATACGCAGTATTTT. This encodes CASSLSLAGTDTQYF.

The V gene is TRBV12-3 or TRBV12-4, the J gene TRBJ2-7; 7 bases line up with TRBD1. The CDR3 consists of 13 residues. V lost 6 bases to trimming and J lost 6 bases; unmatched junction nucleotides: 8. CDR3: CASRYNRGSEQYF. The CDR3 bases are TGTGCCAGCAGGTACAACAGGGGTTCCGAGCAGTACTTC.

The chain is built from TRBV19 and TRBJ1-6; D not resolved. The germline V gene has CDR1 LNHDA and CDR2 SQIVND (reference sequence). Trimming shortened V by 0 bases and J by 5 bases, and 11 bases separated the two germline ends. The length of the CDR3 is 16 residues. The CDR3 is CASSIDVVRNNSPLHF. Here the CDR3 DNA reads TGTGCCAGTAGTATAGATGTTGTGAGAAATAATTCACCCCTCCACTTT.

This clone was seen only once. The rearrangement joins TRBV7-9 to TRBJ1-2; D is uncertain. The V gene lost 6 bases and the J gene lost 3 bases, with 5 bases spanning the gap. Germline loops: CDR1 SEHNR, CDR2 FQNEAQ (reference sequence). This CDR3 is 11 amino acids long. Here the CDR3 DNA reads TGTGCCAGCAGGGAATACTATGGCTACACCTTC. Encoded protein: CASREYYGYTF.

The chain uses TRBV9 and TRBJ2-2, with 9 bases fitting TRBD2. CDR3 size: 19 residues. Per germline, CDR1 SGDLS and CDR2 YYNGEE. V shed 0 bases and J 0 bases; nucleotides not matched to a gene: 9. The CDR3 DNA reads as TGTGCCAGCAGCGTAGGCTCGCGGGAGGGCAGGTCGAACACCGGGGAGCTGTTTTTT. Translating gives CASSVGSREGRSNTGELFF.

The chain uses TRBV7-2 and TRBJ2-3; 11 bases are a match to TRBD2. The CDR3 covers 17 residues. V shed 4 bases and J 4 bases; nucleotides not matched to a gene: 10. Per the germline V gene, CDR1 is SGHTA and CDR2 is FQGNSA. In DNA form, the CDR3 reads TGTGCCAGCAGCTCCGTGTTTGGTAGCGGGGGGGCAGATACGCAGTATTTT. Translation: CASSSVFGSGGADTQYF.

The chain uses TRBV11-3 and TRBJ2-3; tentative D call: TRBD2 (6 bases). Germline lookup yields CDR1 SGHNT and CDR2 YENEEA. Trimming took 4 bases from V and 3 from J, leaving 11 bases between them. This CDR3 spans 14 amino acids. CDR3 in amino acids: CASSSWEATDTQYF. The CDR3 bases are TGTGCCAGCAGCTCCTGGGAGGCTACAGATACGCAGTATTTT.

This clone came up a few times. In DNA form, the CDR3 reads TGTGCCAGCAGCCTTCGGACAGGGGATCGCGGCTACGAGCAGTACTTC. This codes for CASSLRTGDRGYEQYF. The chain links TRBV21-1 to TRBJ2-7; TRBD1 is the table's D call, not checked against the DNA. TRBV21-1 is an annotated pseudogene. CDR3 length: 16 amino acids.

The chain uses TRBV19 and TRBJ1-5; 8 nucleotides line up with TRBD1. V was pared by 6 bases and J by 3 bases, with 1 base of the junction left unmatched. This CDR3 comprises 13 residues. Germline-derived CDR1 and CDR2 are LNHDA and SQIVND (reference sequence). The CDR3 sequence is CASRGQVNQPQHF. The CDR3 DNA reads as TGTGCCAGTAGGGGACAGGTCAATCAGCCCCAGCATTTT.